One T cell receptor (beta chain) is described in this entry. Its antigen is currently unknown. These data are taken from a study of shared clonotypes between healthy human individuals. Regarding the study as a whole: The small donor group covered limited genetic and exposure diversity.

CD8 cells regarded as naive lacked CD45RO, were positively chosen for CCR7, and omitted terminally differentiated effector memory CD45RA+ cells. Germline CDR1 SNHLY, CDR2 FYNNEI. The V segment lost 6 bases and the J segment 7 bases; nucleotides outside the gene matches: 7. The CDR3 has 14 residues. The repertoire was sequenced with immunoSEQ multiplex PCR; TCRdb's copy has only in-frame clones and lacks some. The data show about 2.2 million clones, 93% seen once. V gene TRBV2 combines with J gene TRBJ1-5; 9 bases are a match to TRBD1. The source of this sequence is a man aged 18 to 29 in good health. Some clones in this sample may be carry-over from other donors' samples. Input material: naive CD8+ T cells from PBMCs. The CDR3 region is CASRGIGQGQPQHF. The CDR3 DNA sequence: TGTGCCAGCAGGGGGATCGGACAGGGGCAGCCCCAGCATTTT.